The clone carrying this T cell receptor (beta chain) was observed a few times. Its antigen is still unknown. Isolated RNA was reverse transcribed into cDNA used as the sequencing template. Libraries were prepared by immunoSEQ multiplex PCR; TCRdb keeps only in-frame clonotypes and omits some of them. The sample lists 200,000 to 250,000 clones, under 70% occurring once. The sample is drawn from a study of CD8+ T cells in alopecia areata. At the level of the study: Patients took tofacitinib for 6 to 18 months, followed by 6 drug-free months. Whole-study results and caveats: Across lesional scalp, and particularly alopecia totalis/universalis, clonality surpassed that of normal scalp. During tofacitinib treatment, many expanded lesional clones remained in scalp and blood.

Sample treatment: oral pan-JAK inhibitor, 5-10 mg twice daily. Trimming cost V 7 bases and J 10 bases, with 13 bases left between them. Germline V gene data show CDR1 as MNHEY and CDR2 as SVGAGI. The CDR3 contains 11 residues. The TCR was taken from a human donor with alopecia areata. The rearrangement links TRBV6-5 to TRBJ1-2; no firm D call. Material: CD4+ T cells sorted from blood, obtained at week 4, from a patient treated with tofacitinib. CDR3 protein: CASIKGPYYTF. CDR3 coding DNA: TGTGCCAGCATCAAAGGCCCCTACTACACCTTC.